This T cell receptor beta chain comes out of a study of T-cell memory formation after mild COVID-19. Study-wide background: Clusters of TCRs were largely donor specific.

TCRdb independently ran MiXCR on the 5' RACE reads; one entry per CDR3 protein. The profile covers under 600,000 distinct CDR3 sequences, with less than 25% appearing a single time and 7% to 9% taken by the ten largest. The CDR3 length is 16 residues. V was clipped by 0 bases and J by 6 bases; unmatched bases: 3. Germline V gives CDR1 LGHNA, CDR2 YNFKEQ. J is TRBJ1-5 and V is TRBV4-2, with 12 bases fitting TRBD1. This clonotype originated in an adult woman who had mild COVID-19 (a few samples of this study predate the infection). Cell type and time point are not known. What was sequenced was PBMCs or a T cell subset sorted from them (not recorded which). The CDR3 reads CASSQDGTGGTQPQHF. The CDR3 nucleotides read TGTGCCAGCAGCCAAGACGGGACAGGGGGCACTCAGCCCCAGCATTTT.